This is a list of T cell receptor beta chains from one sample in a study of post-analysis software for immune sequencing data. TCRdb fed the PCR reads into MiXCR, producing one record per CDR3 protein. Of 750,000 to 900,000 distinct CDR3 sequences listed, 35% to 55% are singletons. Material for sequencing was blood. The source of these receptors is a girl aged 10 to 17 with multiple sclerosis. The CDR3 runs from the conserved cysteine through the conserved F or W. D genes are given only for firm matches. Clone size is shown for a subset of rows, as once, few, many or a class of expanded clone.

CDR3 length,V gene,D gene,clone size,J gene,CDR3 DNA,CDR3 protein
15,TRBV7-2,NA,NA,TRBJ2-5,TGTGCCAGCAGCTTAACTAGCTCAGGATCCAATGAGCAGTACTTC,CASSLTSSGSNEQYF
17,TRBV10-3,TRBD2,few,TRBJ2-7,TGTGCCATCAGTGAGTCGAGACTAGCGGGGAGCTCCTACGAGCAGTACTTC,CAISESRLAGSSYEQYF
12,TRBV20-1,NA,NA,TRBJ1-5,TGCAGTGCTAGAGGGCAGGATCAGCCCCAGCATTTT,CSARGQDQPQHF
12,TRBV29-1,NA,few,TRBJ2-5,TGCAGCGGGTGCCAGGTGGGGGAGACCCAGTACTTC,CSGCQVGETQYF
14,TRBV28,NA,NA,TRBJ2-1,TGTGCCAGCAGTTATAGGGGCCCCTACAATGAGCAGTTCTTC,CASSYRGPYNEQFF
16,TRBV28,NA,many,TRBJ2-4,TGTGCCAGCAGTCCCTCCTCCATGAGAACCAAAAACATTCAGTACTTC,CASSPSSMRTKNIQYF
15,TRBV7-6,TRBD2,NA,TRBJ2-3,TGTGCCAGCAGCTTTGGAGCGGGAGAGTCAGATACGCAGTATTTT,CASSFGAGESDTQYF
10,TRBV29-1,NA,many,TRBJ2-3,TGCAGCGTTGCCGGAGATACGCAGTATTTT,CSVAGDTQYF
14,TRBV29-1,TRBD1,NA,TRBJ2-3,TGCAGCGTTGAAGGCACAGGGGAGCCAGATACGCAGTATTTT,CSVEGTGEPDTQYF
13,TRBV12-3/TRBV12-4,NA,NA,TRBJ1-1,TGTGCCAGCAGTAAAGGGGACCCCGCCTCAGCTTTCTTT,CASSKGDPASAFF
15,TRBV30,NA,NA,TRBJ2-4,TGTGCCTGGAGCCCATATACGGGGGCCATAAACATTCAGTACTTC,CAWSPYTGAINIQYF
14,TRBV7-6,NA,few,TRBJ2-3,TGTGCCAGCAGCTCCTCCGGACTACCATATACGCAGTATTTT,CASSSSGLPYTQYF
13,TRBV24-1,NA,few,TRBJ2-7,TGTGCCACCAGTGATCCAGGGGTTCACGAGCAGTACTTC,CATSDPGVHEQYF
14,TRBV5-1,NA,NA,TRBJ2-7,TGCGCCAGCAGCCCCCGGCCTCAATCGGGCGAGCAGTACTTC,CASSPRPQSGEQYF
14,TRBV3-1,NA,NA,TRBJ2-1,TGTGCCAGCAGCCAGAGGGAGACAAGCAATGAGCAGTTCTTC,CASSQRETSNEQFF
15,TRBV29-1,NA,few,TRBJ2-5,TGCAGCGTTGAAGATGTAAAACGGTACCAAGAGACCCAGTACTTC,CSVEDVKRYQETQYF
17,TRBV12-3/TRBV12-4,TRBD1,NA,TRBJ1-2,TGTGCCAGCAGCAAGGACAGGGGGGAGGGAGTACTCTATGGCTACACCTTC,CASSKDRGEGVLYGYTF
14,TRBV7-9,TRBD1,few,TRBJ1-2,TGTGCCAGCAGCTTAGGCACAGGGGTCTATGGCTACACCTTC,CASSLGTGVYGYTF
17,TRBV24-1,TRBD2,NA,TRBJ2-3,TGTGCCACCAGTGATCCACTACTAGCGGGATTCCCAGATACGCAGTATTTT,CATSDPLLAGFPDTQYF
15,TRBV28,NA,NA,TRBJ2-3,TGTGCCAGCTCAACGGGGAAAGTGGTCGCAGATACGCAGTATTTT,CASSTGKVVADTQYF
17,TRBV6-9,TRBD1,NA,TRBJ2-2,TGTGCCAGCAGTCCAACGCTGCCGGGACAGGGAACCGGGGAGCTGTTTTTT,CASSPTLPGQGTGELFF
12,TRBV27,NA,NA,TRBJ2-5,TGTGCCAGCAGTGCACAGGGAGAGACCCAGTACTTC,CASSAQGETQYF